The 5 T cell receptor beta chains below were found in one sample sequenced in a study of beta chain features in type 1 diabetes. These receptors' targets are unknown. Expressed TCRB transcripts were sequenced because the entire RNA isolate underwent reverse transcription. Using immunoSEQ multiplex PCR, the repertoire was profiled, and TCRdb retains in-frame clones only, with some absent. Among 130,000 to 150,000 clones, about 13% were seen once, and the ten largest hold 1.3%. Study results and limitations: Within each of all four CD4+ subsets, Type 1 diabetes patients had TCRB CDR3s that were moderately but significantly shorter.

The specimen was central memory CD4+ T cells from blood. The receptors here all came from a man between 18 and 29 years old with type 1 diabetes.

The rearrangement links TRBV29-1 to TRBJ2-7; 11 bases agree with TRBD1. This CDR3 is 13 amino acids long. Germline V gene data show CDR1 as SQVTM and CDR2 as ANQGSEA. V lost 6 bases and J lost 4; bases outside the gene matches: 5. CDR3 loop: CSVAGTGGYEQYF. The CDR3 DNA sequence: TGCAGCGTCGCCGGGACAGGGGGGTACGAGCAGTACTTC.

This chain connects TRBV28 to TRBJ2-5; 7 positions match TRBD2. The CDR3 spans 13 residues. The V segment lost 7 bases and the J segment 2 bases; nucleotides outside the gene matches: 4. Germline loops: CDR1 MDHEN, CDR2 SYDVKM. CDR3 protein: CASNPGLQETQYF. CDR3 sequence (DNA): TGTGCCAGCAACCCGGGACTACAAGAGACCCAGTACTTC.

V and J are TRBV5-1 and TRBJ1-6; unclear D gene. This CDR3 has 13 residues. Germline CDR1 reads SGHRS; CDR2 reads YFSETQ. Between the trimmed V and J ends, which lost 6 bases and 7 bases, there was a span of 11 bases. The CDR3 sequence: CASKYGENSPLHF. CDR3 DNA sequence: TGCGCCAGCAAATACGGGGAAAATTCACCCCTCCACTTT. The entire variable domain, with the rest obtained from reference TRBV5-1 and TRBJ1-6, is as follows: KAGVTQTPRYLIKTRGQQVTLSCSPISGHRSVSWYQQTPGQGLQFLFEYFSETQRNKGNFPGRFSGRQFSNSRSEMNVSTLELGDSALYLCASKYGENSPLHFGNGTRLTVT.

This clone showed up just a few times. The rearrangement uses TRBV30 and TRBJ2-1, with unresolved D. CDR1 and CDR2 (germline): GTSNPN, SVGIG (reference sequence). Trimming removed 1 base at V and 4 bases at J, with 5 bases between. CDR3 length: 12 amino acids. CDR3 bases: TGTGCCTGGAGTGGGAGTTACAATGAGCAGTTCTTC. Its translation is CAWSGSYNEQFF. The full variable domain, in which reference TRBV30 and TRBJ2-1 provide the parts outside the CDR3, is SQTIHQWPATLVQPVGSPLSLECTVEGTSNPNLYWYRQAAGRGLQLLFYSVGIGQISSEVPQNLSASRPQDRQFILSSKKLLLSDSGFYLCAWSGSYNEQFFGPGTRLTVL.

The V gene is TRBV6-5, the J gene TRBJ2-1; 9 nucleotides align to TRBD1. Germline-derived CDR1 and CDR2 are MNHEY and SVGAGI. CDR3 length: 14 residues. V lost 4 bases to trimming and J lost 12 bases; unmatched junction nucleotides: 10. CDR3 in amino acids: CASSLTGQGSAQFF. As DNA, the CDR3 is TGTGCCAGCAGTTTGACCGGACAGGGGTCTGCGCAGTTCTTC.